What follows are 23 T cell receptor beta chains derived from one specimen sequenced in a study of blood T cells in healthy people across ages. Then a second PCR, running roughly 7 to 11 cycles, was carried out with a sample-barcoded 5' primer and a J-beta primer mix. TCRdb reprocessed the 5' RACE reads with MiXCR, giving one entry per CDR3 protein. There are 790,000 or so distinct CDR3 sequences in the sample; about 47% occur only once, and 15% to 20% lies in the top ten. The sequencing input was blood. All receptors come from an older man in good health.

The J gene is TRBJ2-1, the V gene TRBV4-2; 9 bases fit TRBD2. The V and J ends lost 4 bases and 9 bases, in that order; junction bases with no gene match: 19. This CDR3 is 18 amino acids long. Germline loops: CDR1 LGHNA, CDR2 YNFKEQ. The DNA of the CDR3 is TGTGCCAGCAGCCTTGCGTCGGCGGGGGGGAGGGTTGAGGGTGAGCAGTTCTTC. This codes for CASSLASAGGRVEGEQFF.

The chain links TRBV5-1 to TRBJ2-1, with 8 nucleotides matching TRBD2. Germline V CDR1 and CDR2: SGHRS, YFSETQ. The CDR3 is made up of 14 amino acids. V trimming: 2 bases; J trimming: 9 bases; junction bases outside the gene matches: 7. CDR3 protein: CASSLRAGDGEQFF. The CDR3 coding sequence is TGCGCCAGCAGCTTACGAGCGGGAGATGGTGAGCAGTTCTTC.

This clonotype showed up just a few times. The chain couples TRBV5-1 to TRBJ2-5; 7 nucleotides match TRBD2. The CDR3 runs 14 residues. J was trimmed by 4 bases and V by 1 base; bases with no gene match: 4. Per the germline V gene, CDR1 is SGHRS and CDR2 is YFSETQ. For the CDR3, the DNA is TGCGCCAGCAGCTTGACCCAGCGGGGAGAGACCCAGTACTTC. Its protein is CASSLTQRGETQYF.

This clonotype came up a few times. The V and J genes are TRBV6-7 and TRBJ2-1; 12 bases match TRBD2. TRBV6-7 is an open reading frame whose function is uncertain. The V gene end was trimmed by 6 bases and the J gene end by 5 bases; junction bases not matched to a gene: 8. The CDR3 has 16 residues. The CDR3 coding sequence is TGTGCCAGCAGCCGGAGGGGACTAGCGGGTGACAATGAGCAGTTCTTC. As protein: CASSRRGLAGDNEQFF.

The CDR3 DNA reads as TGTGCCAGCGGACAGGTCCACGAGCAGTACTTC. The encoded protein is CASGQVHEQYF. The chain uses TRBV7-2 and TRBJ2-7; 7 bases match TRBD1. CDR1 and CDR2 from the germline V gene are SGHTA and FQGNSA. The ends lost 8 bases at V and 5 bases at J; junction bases unmatched: 3. CDR3 length: 11 amino acids.

The V and J genes are TRBV19 and TRBJ2-7; D gene unclear. The germline V and J ends were trimmed by 5 bases and 7 bases, with 12 bases remaining between them. The CDR3 runs to 12 residues. CDR1 is LNHDA, CDR2 SQIVND, per germline (reference sequence). CDR3 region: CASSRNLGEQYF. CDR3 sequence (DNA): TGTGCCAGTAGTCGGAACCTTGGGGAGCAGTACTTC.

This clonotype came up a few times. This chain links TRBV2 with TRBJ2-3; no firm D call. Germline V gives CDR1 SNHLY, CDR2 FYNNEI. V was pared by 3 bases and J by 1 base, with 8 bases between. The CDR3 is made up of 14 amino acids. Here the CDR3 DNA reads TGTGCCAGCAGTGATTCAGGTGGCACAGATACGCAGTATTTT. It is translated as CASSDSGGTDTQYF.

V and J are TRBV7-2 and TRBJ2-7; 8 bases align to TRBD2. The junction had 13 bases not matched to a gene; V was cut back by 11 bases and J by 7 bases. Germline V gene lookup returns CDR1 SGHTA and CDR2 FQGNSA. The CDR3 contains 13 residues. CDR3: CAGTSGAYNEQYF. The CDR3 region has the DNA TGTGCCGGCACTAGCGGAGCCTACAATGAGCAGTACTTC.

The V call is TRBV4-1, the J call TRBJ2-7, with D possibly matching TRBD1 (6 bases). The CDR3 runs to 15 residues. Germline lookup yields CDR1 MGHRA and CDR2 YSYEKL. With 0 bases removed from V and 5 bases from J, the gap between germline ends came to 14 bases. The chain's CDR3 is CASSQEWYRGNEQYF. The CDR3 nucleotides read TGCGCCAGCAGCCAAGAATGGTATAGGGGGAACGAGCAGTACTTC.

Worth noting for this clonotype: A read error may account for a junction end that differs from germline. The J gene is TRBJ1-6, the V gene TRBV6-1; 8 bases agree with TRBD1. The V gene's germline CDR1 is MNHNS and CDR2 SASEGT. The CDR3 is 17 residues long. The CDR3 DNA reads TGTGCCCGCAGCCTTAAGACAGGGGCCGACCCATTGAGGACCCTCCACTTT. It is translated as CARSLKTGADPLRTLHF.

The J gene is TRBJ2-7, the V gene TRBV7-2; 7 nucleotides match TRBD1. This CDR3 is 15 amino acids long. The germline V gene has CDR1 SGHTA and CDR2 FQGNSA. V trimming: 0 bases; J trimming: 3 bases; junction bases outside the gene matches: 5. CDR3 in amino acids: CASSLAGTEYYEQYF. CDR3 sequence (DNA): TGTGCCAGCAGCTTAGCGGGGACAGAGTACTACGAGCAGTACTTC.

The chain joins TRBV20-1 to TRBJ2-1; 8 bases fit TRBD2. Matching the DNA end better, TRBJ2-7 makes the J call doubtful. Germline assignment: CDR1 DFQATT and CDR2 SNEGSKA (reference sequence). This CDR3 is built from 18 residues. The CDR3 nucleotides read TGCAGTGCTAGAGACCCCCTTACCGGGACTAGGGACTACAATGAGCAGTACTTC. Translated, it gives CSARDPLTGTRDYNEQYF.

The chain has TRBV18 and TRBJ2-3; D is possibly TRBD2 (5 bases). The CDR3 extends over 15 amino acids. V was cut by 1 base and J by 3 bases, with 11 bases left in between. CDR1 is KGHSH, CDR2 LQKENI, per germline. The CDR3 DNA follows: TGTGCCAGCTCACCACGTGGGAGAGCTACAGATACGCAGTATTTT. Translating gives CASSPRGRATDTQYF.

V usage is TRBV15 and J usage is TRBJ1-5, with 7 nucleotides matching TRBD1. The CDR3 contains 14 residues. The germline V gene encodes CDR1 LNHNV and CDR2 YYDKDF (reference sequence). Trimming took 7 bases from V and 7 from J; bases not matched to a gene: 10. The CDR3 here is CATTYRGGAQPQHF. The CDR3 nucleotides are TGTGCCACCACATACAGGGGAGGGGCGCAGCCCCAGCATTTT.

This clonotype has only a few counts. J is TRBJ2-5 and V is TRBV20-1; the D call may be TRBD1 or TRBD2 (6 bases each). This CDR3 is built from 14 residues. Trimming stripped 4 bases from V and 5 bases from J, with 17 bases between. CDR1 is DFQATT, CDR2 SNEGSKA, per germline (reference sequence). CDR3 coding DNA: TGCAGTGCTACCCCACTAGGGGGGCAGGAGACCCAGTACTTC. It is translated as CSATPLGGQETQYF.

This sequence joins TRBV15 and TRBJ2-7, with D possibly matching TRBD2 (5 bases). Germline V lookup: CDR1 LNHNV, CDR2 YYDKDF (reference sequence). There are 14 residues in the CDR3. Trimming pared 1 base from V and 5 bases from J, leaving 12 bases between. The CDR3 here is CATSRGLAYNEQYF. The DNA for the CDR3 is TGTGCCACCAGCAGAGGTCTAGCCTACAACGAGCAGTACTTC.

This clonotype was picked up a small number of times. A much larger clone sits a single nucleotide away, making a read error possible. This chain uses TRBV3-1 with TRBJ2-1; D gene unclear. CDR1 and CDR2 from the germline V gene are LGHDT and YNNKEL (reference sequence). The CDR3 sequence is 13 residues long. V was cut by 0 bases and J by 4 bases, with 4 bases left in between. The CDR3 region is CASSQEGYNEQFF. The CDR3 bases are TGTGCCAGCAGCCAAGAAGGGTACAATGAGCAGTTCTTC.

This clonotype was seen a few times. The gene calls are TRBV7-6 and TRBJ2-7; possible D gene TRBD1, 6 bases. The V gene's germline CDR1 is SGHVS and CDR2 FNYEAQ. Trimming stripped 3 bases from V and 0 bases from J, with 12 bases between. CDR3 length: 15 residues. The CDR3 loop reads CASSFGQPSSYEQYF. CDR3 coding DNA: TGTGCCAGCAGCTTCGGACAGCCGAGCTCCTACGAGCAGTACTTC.

This clonotype was picked up a small number of times. The chain carries TRBV5-1 and TRBJ2-1; a weak D match, TRBD1 (6 bases). Trimming pared 5 bases from V and 9 bases from J, leaving 15 bases between. Germline V gives CDR1 SGHRS, CDR2 YFSETQ. This CDR3 has 13 amino acids. CDR3 residues: CASRTTGSGEQFF. The DNA for the CDR3 is TGCGCCAGCAGGACAACAGGGAGTGGTGAGCAGTTCTTC.

The chain combines TRBV10-3 with TRBJ2-3; perhaps TRBD2 as D (5 bases). The V gene lost 10 bases and the J gene lost 0 bases, with 11 bases spanning the gap. The CDR3 runs 13 residues. Germline assignment: CDR1 ENHRY and CDR2 SYGVKD. CDR3 nucleotides: TGTGCCAGCCAGCGGCCTAGCACAGATACGCAGTATTTT. Protein product: CASQRPSTDTQYF.

V is TRBV28 and J is TRBJ1-5; 9 nucleotides align to TRBD1. V lost 3 bases to trimming and J lost 5 bases; unmatched junction nucleotides: 2. This CDR3 comprises 14 residues. Germline V lookup: CDR1 MDHEN, CDR2 SYDVKM. The CDR3 sequence: CASSFGTGHQPQHF. The CDR3 bases are TGTGCCAGCAGTTTCGGGACAGGGCATCAGCCCCAGCATTTT.

This chain uses TRBV20-1 with TRBJ1-1; D is undetermined. This CDR3 has 13 amino acids. V was cut by 5 bases and J by 1 base, with 11 bases left in between. From germline, CDR1 is DFQATT and CDR2 SNEGSKA (reference sequence). This CDR3 reads CSAFDIRNTEAFF. In DNA, the CDR3 is TGCAGTGCTTTTGACATAAGGAACACTGAAGCTTTCTTT.

This chain joins TRBV29-1 and TRBJ1-2, with D hard to call. V lost 5 bases and J 0 bases, leaving 7 bases between the germline ends. CDR1 SQVTM and CDR2 ANQGSEA come from the germline V gene. This CDR3 contains 12 residues. The CDR3 here is CSVSLSNYGYTF. CDR3 in DNA: TGCAGCGTTAGCTTATCTAACTATGGCTACACCTTC.